This T cell receptor (beta chain) was recorded in a study of cytomegalovirus exposure and HLA in healthy donors (TCRdb year 2017). In terms of the full investigation: An earlier analysis of 587 of the donors reported 276 Gb of sequence data and some 110 million unique TCR beta sequences obtained from approximately 180 million T cells. To study patterns of TCR occurrence, a later analysis re-analyzed previously published TCR beta repertoires from hundreds of donors and added high-resolution HLA genotyping. Along with the approximately 650-subject first cohort, a separate validation cohort of over 90 different subjects was used. HLA typing included class I and class II loci at four-digit resolution. Typing coverage varied by locus: roughly 620-640 donors for A, B, C, DRB1 and DQB1; roughly 510 for DQA1; more than 600 for DPA1; 450 to 480 for DPB1. Among approximately 370 genotyped donors of the cohort, an average of approximately 240,000 unique TCR beta nucleotide sequences was sequenced per donor, of which 15% to 20% were non-productive. Rather than using new phenotypic data, the later analysis identified candidate immune exposures from TCR beta sequences and from how often those sequences occurred across donors. The study used immunosequencing to profile the T cell repertoires of about 670 subjects and linked those repertoires to cytomegalovirus serostatus. The study was designed to test whether signatures of past pathogen exposure could be identified by cataloging public T cell receptors. The study combined high-throughput TCR immunosequencing, statistical association of individual TCRs with disease status, and machine learning to predict cytomegalovirus infection status. About 320 gigabases of sequencing data and 70 million to 85 million unique TCR sequences were included in an early release covering roughly 700 HLA-typed donors. In an earlier analysis of several hundred of the donors, high-throughput TCR beta sequencing was used to judge whether each TCR beta V gene segment behaved as functional or pseudogenic. Four or five DR-DQ haplotypes were treated as single units for association and clustering because of strong linkage in the cohort. Genome-wide SNP genotypes for about 65% of the roughly 670 donors were used in a later genetic analysis, which treated that subset as a discovery cohort. Donor age, sex, ethnicity and CMV serostatus were compiled together with the repertoire data. The genetic ancestry cluster associated with self-reported Caucasian donors included 80% to 90% of the 398 genotyped donors. All discovery cohort repertoires had been generated on a single sequencing platform. Study-wide findings and limitations: It was suggested by the authors that the approach could potentially be generalized to other disease states and immunological phenotypes. For the cohort, immune exposure information was limited to CMV serostatus. When HLA alleles, especially DR and DQ, strongly co-occurred, attributing TCR associations to individual alleles was difficult. The sequencing pipeline was judged likely to have produced a cluster of highly shared sequence variants as a technical artifact. A later analysis reported that several top co-occurrence clusters appeared linked to parvovirus B19, influenza, CMV and Epstein-Barr virus. Three of the identified cytomegalovirus-associated TCR beta chains were confirmed in vitro to be specific for cytomegalovirus antigens. The classifier was reported to diagnose cytomegalovirus status with high specificity and sensitivity in both the original and validation cohorts. In a later analysis, the rate of TCR association differed among HLA loci, with DRB1 alleles having the most associated TCRs and HLA-C alleles having the fewest. Compared with the approximately 720-donor mean, donors in an Asian-associated ancestry cluster had fewer N-insertions in productive TCRs, according to a later genetic analysis. In the study, approximately 160 TCR beta chains were listed as associated with cytomegalovirus. Some IMGT-functional V segments, including TRBV6-2 and TRBV6-3, could not be told apart with the 87-base-pair reads, so those segments were excluded. Sequencing depth was assumed to be roughly uniform across donors in the presence/absence analyses, though that assumption may not hold. Because counts were too low, 15 to 20 rarely observed V segments, including chromosome 9 orphons, were excluded from the earlier analysis of several hundred of the donors. In a later analysis, most CMV-associated TCR beta chains were found to appear HLA-restricted, with HLA associations seemingly driven largely by CMV exposure. In an earlier analysis of some 500 of the donors, most TCR beta V segments appeared in productive rearrangements about 87% or about 30% of the time, broadly matching IMGT annotations. Because some donors lacked HLA typing at each locus, the association tests relied only on the typed subset. A further reported finding was that TCR beta sequences accurately predicted the HLA-A and HLA-B alleles for most subjects in the first cohort. Linkage disequilibrium might explain the correlated functional status among segregating V segments, but an unknown experimental factor could not be ruled out. While some public TCRs were present in many individuals, most TCR sequences turned up only very rarely across donors. In a later analysis, HLA-associated TCR beta chains were found to be more clonally expanded and to have lower generation probabilities than equally common non-associated chains. The cohort was sequenced for TCR beta chains only, and without alpha or paired-chain data the features that could be detected were limited. An association between a missense DCLRE1C variant and V-gene and J-gene trimming of TCR beta chains was found in a later genetic analysis and replicated in an independent cohort. A later analysis associated about 17,000 TCR beta sequences with specific HLA alleles at a false discovery rate of 0.05.

Library creation used the immunoSEQ multiplex PCR assay. A mixture of 60 forward primers for TCR Vbeta segments and 13 reverse primers for TCR Jbeta segments was used in the multiplex PCR. The CDR3 region of rearranged TCR beta genes was amplified from genomic DNA with a multiplex PCR assay. Amplified TCR beta libraries were sequenced as 87-base-pair reads on the Illumina HiSeq System. Under the source paper's analysis protocol: A later analysis tallied 75 million to 85 million unique TCR beta chains across the 666 repertoires, and about 10 million of those chains were shared by two or more donors. Raw reads were error-corrected and collapsed into unique sequences with a nearest-neighbor algorithm that merged closely related sequences to remove PCR and sequencing errors. Alignment of CDR3 sequences to IMGT reference sequences was used to assign V, D and J gene segments. For a sequence to be retained, at least a six-nucleotide match to both a V gene segment and a J gene segment was required. A rearrangement counted as productive if the CDR3 had no stop codons and remained in frame with V and J, and every other rearrangement counted as non-productive. Following IMGT convention, CDR3 was defined as the stretch from the second conserved V-encoded cysteine to the conserved J-encoded phenylalanine. In an earlier analysis of roughly 610 of the donors, sequences lacking an unambiguous match to a single V gene segment were excluded. An earlier analysis of 450 to 650 of the donors called V segments functional above 56.7% productive rearrangements and segregating when the between-donor standard deviation exceeded 5%. A statistical classification framework was built for diagnosing cytomegalovirus status from the catalog of TCR beta chain sequences. A later analysis assigned V and J genes by comparing TCR nucleotide sequences with IMGT/GENE-DB human TR gene sequences. A later analysis assigned CDR3 sequences and most-parsimonious VDJ recombination scenarios with the TCRdist pipeline. In a later analysis, every TCR beta chain was defined by the combination of its CDR3 amino acid sequence and its V-gene family, and reads without a unique V-gene family were dropped. As a way to deal with suspected cross-contamination and a sequencing artifact, a later analysis dropped over 550 nucleotide sequences that were highly shared and had low generation probability. A later analysis calculated a clonal expansion index for each public chain from normalized within-repertoire ranks of inferred template counts. In a later analysis, generation probabilities were computed using a VDJ recombination model fitted to out-of-frame rearrangements, and the results were checked against IGoR. In a later analysis, TCR-TCR, TCR-HLA and TCR-CMV co-occurrence was scored with hypergeometric tests, and a repertoire-size bias correction was applied to TCR pairs. To estimate false discovery rates, a later analysis permuted the HLA or CMV assignments 20 times. In a later analysis, co-occurring TCRs were grouped using DBSCAN, and TCRdist sequence similarity was added for clustering within HLA-allele-positive subsets. Repertoires with fewer than 30,000 or more than 120,000 public chains were left out of co-occurrence clustering, as were about 5 repertoires with anomalous nucleotide sharing. The table was pulled from immuneACCESS by TCRdb, which kept in-frame rearrangements only. Such tables lose some clones; where checked, under half of the loss comes from unresolved V genes, and the rest has no known cause. Clonal size and the V and J genes are those of that table, whereas D and trimming came from the DNA. The sample table holds roughly 130,000 clones, of which 73% were seen once. The ten largest account for 2.1% of the sample.

As concerns this clone: Its binding antigen is unknown. Base qualities are not at hand, and no much larger clone is one base apart.

The cohort comprised hundreds of healthy bone marrow donors. At the time of sampling, all cohort members were nominally healthy, though unrecorded immune exposures were likely present. The donor was CMV seropositive and belonged to the group of a few hundred seropositive cohort members. Every donor gave a peripheral blood sample, and the peripheral blood mononuclear cells from that sample were used for TCR beta sequencing. The Qiagen DNeasy Blood Extraction Kit was used to extract genomic DNA from the blood cell samples. Germline trimming: 4 bases from V, 6 bases from J; junction bases outside gene matches: 8. From a lookup of the germline V gene, CDR1 and CDR2 are SGHRS and YFSETQ. The CDR3 measures 14 amino acids from cysteine to phenylalanine. Just the 42-base CDR3 DNA is kept, in frame starting at base 1.

Sequenced input: PBMCs. This receptor was taken from a woman between 40 and 55 years old in good health and CMV-seropositive. The chain is encoded by TRBV5-1 joined to TRBJ2-7, with 9 central nucleotides matching TRBD1. The CDR3 corresponds to CASSGTGTIGEQYF. The DNA is as follows: TGCGCCAGCAGCGGGACAGGGACCATCGGCGAGCAGTACTTC. Outside the CDR3, residues come from the reference TRBV5-1 and TRBJ2-7 proteins, so the full variable domain is: KAGVTQTPRYLIKTRGQQVTLSCSPISGHRSVSWYQQTPGQGLQFLFEYFSETQRNKGNFPGRFSGRQFSNSRSEMNVSTLELGDSALYLCASSGTGTIGEQYFGPGTRLTVT.